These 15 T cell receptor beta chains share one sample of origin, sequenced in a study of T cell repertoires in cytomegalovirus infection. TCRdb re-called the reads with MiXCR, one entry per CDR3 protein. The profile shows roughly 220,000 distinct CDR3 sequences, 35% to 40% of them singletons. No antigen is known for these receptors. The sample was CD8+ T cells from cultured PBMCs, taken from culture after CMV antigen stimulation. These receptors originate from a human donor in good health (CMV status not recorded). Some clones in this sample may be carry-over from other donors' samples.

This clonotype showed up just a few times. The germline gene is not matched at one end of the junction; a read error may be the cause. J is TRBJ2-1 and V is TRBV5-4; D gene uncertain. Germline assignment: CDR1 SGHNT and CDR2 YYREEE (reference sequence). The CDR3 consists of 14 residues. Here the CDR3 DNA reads TGTGCCAGCAGCTTGGGGTACAAATACAATGAGAAGTTCTTC. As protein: CASSLGYKYNEKFF.

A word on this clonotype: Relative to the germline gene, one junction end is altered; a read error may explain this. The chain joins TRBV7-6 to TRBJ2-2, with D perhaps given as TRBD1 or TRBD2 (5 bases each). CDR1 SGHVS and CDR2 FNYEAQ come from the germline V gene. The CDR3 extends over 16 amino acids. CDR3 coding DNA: TGTGCCAGCAGCTTTGAGGGGTTCGTGAACACCGGGGAGCTGGTTTTT. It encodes CASSFEGFVNTGELVF.

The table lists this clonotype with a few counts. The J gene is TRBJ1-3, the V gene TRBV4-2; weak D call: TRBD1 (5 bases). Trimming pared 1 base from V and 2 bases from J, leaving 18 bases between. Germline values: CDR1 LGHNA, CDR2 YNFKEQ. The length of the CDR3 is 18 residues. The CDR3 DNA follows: TGTGCCAGCAGCCAAGGGGCAATAAACAGGATGCCTGGAAACACCATATATTTT. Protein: CASSQGAINRMPGNTIYF.

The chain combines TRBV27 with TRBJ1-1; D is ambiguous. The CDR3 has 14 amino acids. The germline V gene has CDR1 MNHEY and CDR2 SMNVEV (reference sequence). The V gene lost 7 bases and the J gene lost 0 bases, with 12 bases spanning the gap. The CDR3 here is CASKVRDLNTEAFF. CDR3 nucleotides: TGTGCCAGCAAGGTGAGGGATCTGAACACTGAAGCTTTCTTT.

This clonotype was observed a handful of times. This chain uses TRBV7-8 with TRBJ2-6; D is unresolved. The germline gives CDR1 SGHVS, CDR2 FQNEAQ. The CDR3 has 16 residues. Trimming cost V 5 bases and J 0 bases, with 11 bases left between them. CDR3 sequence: CASSHGQSSGANVLTF. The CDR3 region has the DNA TGTGCCAGCAGCCACGGTCAGAGCTCTGGGGCCAACGTCCTGACTTTC.

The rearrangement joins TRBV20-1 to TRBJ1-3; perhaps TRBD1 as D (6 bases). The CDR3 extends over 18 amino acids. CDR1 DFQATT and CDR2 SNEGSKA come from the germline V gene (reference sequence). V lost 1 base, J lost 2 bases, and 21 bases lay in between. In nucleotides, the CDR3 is TGCAGTGCTAGAGCCGCGCTCGGAGGGGGGCGCACTGGAAACACCATATATTTT. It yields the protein CSARAALGGGRTGNTIYF.

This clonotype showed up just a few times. The CDR3 spells CASSPPSGGPSYSYNEQFF. The CDR3 bases are TGTGCCAGCAGTCCTCCTTCGGGAGGGCCGAGCTACTCCTACAATGAGCAGTTCTTC. The rearrangement uses TRBV2 and TRBJ2-1; 8 bases agree with TRBD2. Germline CDR1 and CDR2: SNHLY and FYNNEI. V gave up 5 bases and J gave up 0 bases; unmatched junction bases: 15. There are 19 residues in the CDR3. The full variable domain, rest sourced from reference TRBV2 and TRBJ2-1, is EPEVTQTPSHQVTQMGQEVILRCVPISNHLYFYWYRQILGQKVEFLVSFYNNEISEKSEIFDDQFSVERPDGSNFTLKIRSTKLEDSAMYFCASSPPSGGPSYSYNEQFFGPGTRLTVL.

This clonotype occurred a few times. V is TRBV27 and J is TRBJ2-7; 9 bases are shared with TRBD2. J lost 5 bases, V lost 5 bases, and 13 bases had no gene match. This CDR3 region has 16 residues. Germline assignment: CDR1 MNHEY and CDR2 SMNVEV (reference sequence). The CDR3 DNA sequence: TGTGCCAGCAGTAGGGGCAGCGGGGGACTAGCCCACGAGCAGTACTTC. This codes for CASSRGSGGLAHEQYF.

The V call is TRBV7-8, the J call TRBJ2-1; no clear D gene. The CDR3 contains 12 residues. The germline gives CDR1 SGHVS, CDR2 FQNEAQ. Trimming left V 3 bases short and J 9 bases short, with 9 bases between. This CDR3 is CASSLTGVEQFF. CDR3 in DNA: TGTGCCAGCAGCTTGACTGGAGTTGAGCAGTTCTTC.

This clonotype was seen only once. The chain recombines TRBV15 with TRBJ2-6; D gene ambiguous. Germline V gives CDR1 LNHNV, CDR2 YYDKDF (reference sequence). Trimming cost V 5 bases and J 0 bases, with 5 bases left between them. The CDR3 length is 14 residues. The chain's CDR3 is CATSFASGANVLTF. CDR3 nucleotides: TGTGCCACCAGCTTCGCCTCTGGGGCCAACGTCCTGACTTTC.

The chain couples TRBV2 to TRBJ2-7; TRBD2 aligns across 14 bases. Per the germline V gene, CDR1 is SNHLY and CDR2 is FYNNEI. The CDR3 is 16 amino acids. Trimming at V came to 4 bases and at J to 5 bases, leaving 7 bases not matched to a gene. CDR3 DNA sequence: TGTGCCAGCAGTGTTCTCGGGACTAGCGGGAGCCACGAGCAGTACTTC. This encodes CASSVLGTSGSHEQYF.

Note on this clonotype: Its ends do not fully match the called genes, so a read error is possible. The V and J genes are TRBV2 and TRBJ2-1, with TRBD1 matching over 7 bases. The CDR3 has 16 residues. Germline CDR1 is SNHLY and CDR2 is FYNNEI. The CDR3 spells CVSSDKGGRVYNEQFF. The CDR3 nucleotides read TGTGTCAGCAGTGACAAAGGGGGCAGGGTTTACAATGAGCAGTTCTTC.

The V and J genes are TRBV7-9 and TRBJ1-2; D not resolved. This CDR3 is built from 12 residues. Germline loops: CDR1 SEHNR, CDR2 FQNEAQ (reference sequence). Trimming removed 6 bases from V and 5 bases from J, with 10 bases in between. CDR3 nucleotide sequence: TGTGCCAGCAGGAAGGACGTTTATGGCTACACCTTC. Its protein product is CASRKDVYGYTF.

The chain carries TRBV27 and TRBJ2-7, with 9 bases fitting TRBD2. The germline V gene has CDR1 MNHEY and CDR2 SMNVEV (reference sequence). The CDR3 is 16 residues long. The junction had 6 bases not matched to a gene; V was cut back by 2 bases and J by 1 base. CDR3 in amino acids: CASSLTSGGFSYEQYF. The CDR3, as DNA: TGTGCCAGCAGTTTAACCAGCGGGGGGTTTTCCTACGAGCAGTACTTC.

The DNA of the CDR3 is TGTGCCAGCAGTATCCTCGGTGTCGAGCAGTACTTC. Its protein is CASSILGVEQYF. This sequence joins TRBV27 and TRBJ2-7; no clear D. The CDR3 has 12 residues. Germline lookup yields CDR1 MNHEY and CDR2 SMNVEV (reference sequence). Trimming removed 5 bases at V and 6 bases at J, with 11 bases between.